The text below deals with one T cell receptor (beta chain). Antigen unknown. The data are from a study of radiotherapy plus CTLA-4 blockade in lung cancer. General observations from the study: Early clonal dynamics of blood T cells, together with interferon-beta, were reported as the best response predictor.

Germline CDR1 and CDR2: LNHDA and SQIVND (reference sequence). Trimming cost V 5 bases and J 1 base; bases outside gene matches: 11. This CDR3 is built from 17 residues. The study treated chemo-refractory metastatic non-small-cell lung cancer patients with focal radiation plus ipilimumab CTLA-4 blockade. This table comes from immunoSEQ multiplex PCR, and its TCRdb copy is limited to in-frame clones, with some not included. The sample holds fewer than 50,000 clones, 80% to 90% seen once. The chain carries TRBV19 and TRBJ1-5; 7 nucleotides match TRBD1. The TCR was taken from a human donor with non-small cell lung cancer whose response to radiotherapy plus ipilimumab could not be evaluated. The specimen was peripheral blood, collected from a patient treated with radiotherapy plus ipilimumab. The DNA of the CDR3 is TGTGCCAGTAGTCCCCGGACAGGAGGAGTAAGCAATCAGCCCCAGCATTTT. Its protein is CASSPRTGGVSNQPQHF.